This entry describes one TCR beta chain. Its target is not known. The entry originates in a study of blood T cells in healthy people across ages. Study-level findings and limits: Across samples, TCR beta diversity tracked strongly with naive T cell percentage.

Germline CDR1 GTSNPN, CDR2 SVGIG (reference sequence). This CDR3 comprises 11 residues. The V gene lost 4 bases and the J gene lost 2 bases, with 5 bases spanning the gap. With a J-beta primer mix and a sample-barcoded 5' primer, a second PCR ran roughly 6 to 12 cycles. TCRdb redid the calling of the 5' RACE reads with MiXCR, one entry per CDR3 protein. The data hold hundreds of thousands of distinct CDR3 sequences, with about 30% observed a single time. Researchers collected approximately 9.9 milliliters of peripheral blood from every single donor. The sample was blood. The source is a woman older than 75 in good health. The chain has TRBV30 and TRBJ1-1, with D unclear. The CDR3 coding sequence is TGTGCCTGGAAGTATAACACTGAAGCTTTCTTT. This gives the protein CAWKYNTEAFF.